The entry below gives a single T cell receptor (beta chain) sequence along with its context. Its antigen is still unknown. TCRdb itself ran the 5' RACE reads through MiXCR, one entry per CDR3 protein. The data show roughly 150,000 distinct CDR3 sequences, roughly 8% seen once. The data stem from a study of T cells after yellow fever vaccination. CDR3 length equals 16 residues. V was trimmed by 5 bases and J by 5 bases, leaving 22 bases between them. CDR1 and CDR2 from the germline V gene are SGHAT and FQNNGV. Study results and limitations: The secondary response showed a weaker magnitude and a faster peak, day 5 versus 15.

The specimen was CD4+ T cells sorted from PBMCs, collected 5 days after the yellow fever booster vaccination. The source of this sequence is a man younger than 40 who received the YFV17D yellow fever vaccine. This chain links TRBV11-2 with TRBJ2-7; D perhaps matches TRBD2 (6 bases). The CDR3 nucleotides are TGTGCCAGCAGCGTAGGGCCGTATCGGGAGATAGACGAGCAGTACTTC. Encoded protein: CASSVGPYREIDEQYF.